The 14 T cell receptor beta chains in this list originate from one sample, sequenced in a study of cytomegalovirus exposure and HLA in healthy donors. The PCR contained 60 Vbeta and 13 Jbeta primers. Assay: immunoSEQ multiplex PCR; the TCRdb copy retains only in-frame clones and omits some. This table lists approximately 79,000 clones. Specimen: PBMCs. The receptors originated from a middle-aged man in good health and CMV-seronegative.

The chain carries TRBV16 and TRBJ2-2; D might be TRBD1 (6 bases). The ends were cut back, 6 bases at V and 0 bases at J, with 8 bases in the middle. The CDR3 consists of 14 residues. Germline V lookup: CDR1 KGHSY, CDR2 FQNENV. This CDR3 reads CASSRDTNTGELFF. CDR3 nucleotide sequence: TGTGCCAGCAGTCGGGACACGAACACCGGGGAGCTGTTTTTT.

This chain connects TRBV5-1 to TRBJ2-3, with TRBD2 matching over 8 bases. The CDR3 runs 16 residues. Germline CDR1 reads SGHRS; CDR2 reads YFSETQ. Losses at the gene ends were 4 bases for V and 0 bases for J; bases not matched to a gene: 7. CDR3 bases: TGCGCCAGCAGCCCACGGACTAGCATGAGCACAGATACGCAGTATTTT. Amino acids: CASSPRTSMSTDTQYF.

The chain joins TRBV5-4 to TRBJ2-1; TRBD1 might be the D (5 bases). Germline V gene lookup returns CDR1 SGHNT and CDR2 YYREEE (reference sequence). The ends were cut back, 4 bases at V and 9 bases at J, with 20 bases in the middle. The CDR3 covers 15 residues. DNA of the CDR3: TGTGCCAGCAGCATTGCAGGGTACTTTTTTGGTGAGCAGTTCTTC. Residues: CASSIAGYFFGEQFF.

The chain is built from TRBV7-2 and TRBJ1-1, with D tentatively TRBD1 (5 bases). V gave up 6 bases and J gave up 0 bases, with 11 bases separating them. This CDR3 spans 14 amino acids. In germline, CDR1 is SGHTA, CDR2 FQGNSA. The CDR3 coding sequence is TGTGCCAGCAGATTAAGGGGCATGAACACTGAAGCTTTCTTT. This gives the protein CASRLRGMNTEAFF.

The chain couples TRBV2 to TRBJ2-7, with TRBD1 identical over 7 bases. V gave up 6 bases and J gave up 0 bases; unmatched junction bases: 5. The CDR3 runs to 14 residues. Germline CDR1 and CDR2: SNHLY and FYNNEI. CDR3 in DNA: TGTGCCAGCAGGAGACAGGGCATCTCCTACGAGCAGTACTTC. Its protein product is CASRRQGISYEQYF.

The chain carries TRBV5-1 and TRBJ1-6; D is unclear. The CDR3 runs 18 residues. Germline V gene sequence: CDR1 SGHRS, CDR2 YFSETQ. V dropped 0 bases and J dropped 0 bases, with 13 bases sitting between them. CDR3 protein: CASSLAGLVSSYNSPLHF. In nucleotides, the CDR3 is TGCGCCAGCAGCTTGGCCGGACTTGTTAGCTCCTATAATTCACCCCTCCACTTT.

V is TRBV19 and J is TRBJ2-5; 12 bases are shared with TRBD2. The CDR3 extends over 17 amino acids. V lost 5 bases and J lost 2; bases outside the gene matches: 9. Germline V gene data show CDR1 as LNHDA and CDR2 as SQIVND (reference sequence). CDR3 in DNA: TGTGCCAGTAGTCCAAGGACTAGCGGGGCGCTACAAGAGACCCAGTACTTC. It is translated as CASSPRTSGALQETQYF.

As for this clone: The junction differs from germline at one of its ends, possibly a read error. The CDR3 loop is CASSQVAGGPLLDTQCF. Written as DNA, the CDR3 is TGCGCCAGCAGCCAAGTAGCGGGAGGGCCGTTATTAGATACGCAGTGTTTT. This sequence joins TRBV5-1 and TRBJ2-3, with 11 positions matching TRBD2. CDR3 length equals 17 residues. CDR1 SGHRS and CDR2 YFSETQ come from the germline V gene.

The chain couples TRBV5-4 to TRBJ2-7; 8 bases line up with TRBD2. Losses at the gene ends were 5 bases for V and 2 bases for J; bases not matched to a gene: 9. Per germline, CDR1 SGHNT and CDR2 YYREEE (reference sequence). The CDR3 loop spans 15 amino acids. CDR3 sequence (DNA): TGTGCCAGCAGTTCAGACAGCGGGGGAACCTACGAGCAGTACTTC. This sequence encodes CASSSDSGGTYEQYF. The full variable domain, completed using reference TRBV5-4 and TRBJ2-7, is ETGVTQSPTHLIKTRGQQVTLRCSSQSGHNTVSWYQQALGQGPQFIFQYYREEENGRGNFPPRFSGLQFPNYSSELNVNALELDDSALYLCASSSDSGGTYEQYFGPGTRLTVT.

The rearrangement links TRBV7-6 to TRBJ2-1; 10 bases line up with TRBD1. The V gene end was trimmed by 5 bases and the J gene end by 8 bases; junction bases not matched to a gene: 6. From germline, CDR1 is SGHVS and CDR2 FNYEAQ. This CDR3 is built from 14 residues. The CDR3 here is CASSQGQGFDEQFF. The CDR3 DNA sequence: TGTGCCAGCAGCCAGGGACAGGGGTTCGATGAGCAGTTCTTC.

V is TRBV4-1 and J is TRBJ1-6; TRBD1 matches at 7 bases. The V and J ends lost 0 bases and 6 bases, in that order; junction bases with no gene match: 5. Germline CDR1 is MGHRA and CDR2 is YSYEKL. This CDR3 has 16 amino acids. CDR3 loop: CASSQDRGQFNSPLHF. CDR3 coding DNA: TGCGCCAGCAGCCAAGATAGGGGGCAGTTTAATTCACCCCTCCACTTT.

Concerning this clone itself: The same CDR3 can be traced to other DNA sequences in this sample. J is TRBJ2-7 and V is TRBV7-2; TRBD2 might be the D (7 bases). V was pared by 3 bases and J by 4 bases, with 13 bases between. CDR1 is SGHTA, CDR2 FQGNSA, per germline. The CDR3 covers 14 residues. CDR3 in amino acids: CASSFTGGPYEQYF. CDR3 sequence (DNA): TGTGCCAGCAGCTTTACCGGGGGGCCATACGAGCAGTACTTC.

The chain has TRBV5-1 and TRBJ2-7; 8 nucleotides agree with TRBD1. The germline V gene encodes CDR1 SGHRS and CDR2 YFSETQ. This CDR3 contains 15 residues. Trimming removed 0 bases from V and 4 bases from J; junction bases left unmatched: 6. The CDR3: CASSLGAGGIYEQYF. CDR3 in DNA: TGCGCCAGCAGCTTGGGGGCAGGGGGCATTTACGAGCAGTACTTC.

This chain uses TRBV10-2 with TRBJ2-2, with TRBD1 identical over 9 bases. Germline V gene lookup returns CDR1 WSHSY and CDR2 SAAADI. CDR3 length equals 16 residues. The V gene end was trimmed by 6 bases and the J gene end by 5 bases; junction bases not matched to a gene: 10. The CDR3 DNA follows: TGCGCCAGCAGCCGAGGAAGGACAGGGGTGACCGGGGAGCTGTTTTTT. It yields the protein CASSRGRTGVTGELFF.